These 8 T cell receptor beta chains came from one sample sequenced in a study of T cell repertoires in cytomegalovirus infection. One entry per CDR3 protein results from TCRdb running MiXCR on the reads. The data contain about 920,000 distinct CDR3 sequences, 25% to 40% of them singletons. No antigen has been assigned to these receptors. This specimen was cultured CD8+ T cells from PBMCs, taken from culture after CMV antigen stimulation. These receptors all stem from a human donor in good health (CMV status not recorded). Some clones in this sample may be carry-over from other donors' samples.

The CDR3 coding sequence is TGCGCCAGCAGCCAACCCTGGACAGGGGACACCGGGGAGCTGTTTTTT. Protein product: CASSQPWTGDTGELFF. The rearrangement links TRBV4-1 to TRBJ2-2, with 9 bases that match TRBD1. Looked up from germline, CDR1 is MGHRA and CDR2 is YSYEKL. This CDR3 region has 16 residues. The V gene end was trimmed by 2 bases and the J gene end by 3 bases; junction bases not matched to a gene: 4.

This clonotype was seen a handful of times. The chain uses TRBV10-2 and TRBJ1-2; D unclear. Per germline, CDR1 WSHSY and CDR2 SAAADI. The CDR3 contains 14 residues. The V end lost 0 bases, the J end lost 4 bases, and 9 bases lay between the germline ends. CDR3 loop: CASSESNPLYGYTF. Written as DNA, the CDR3 is TGCGCCAGCAGTGAGTCGAATCCTCTCTATGGCTACACCTTC.

The table lists this clonotype with a few counts. The J gene is TRBJ2-1, the V gene TRBV19, with a possible D match to TRBD2 (6 bases). V gave up 4 bases and J gave up 4 bases, with 14 bases separating them. This CDR3 is 15 amino acids long. Germline values: CDR1 LNHDA, CDR2 SQIVND (reference sequence). In nucleotides, the CDR3 is TGTGCCAGTAGTACAGCAATTAGCGGATACAATGAGCAGTTCTTC. Its translation is CASSTAISGYNEQFF. The variable domain in full, with the rest retrieved from reference TRBV19 and TRBJ2-1, is DGGITQSPKYLFRKEGQNVTLSCEQNLNHDAMYWYRQDPGQGLRLIYYSQIVNDFQKGDIAEGYSVSREKKESFPLTVTSAQKNPTAFYLCASSTAISGYNEQFFGPGTRLTVL.

This chain connects TRBV4-1 to TRBJ2-4; D perhaps matches TRBD2 (6 bases). The CDR3 runs 15 residues. The V end lost 0 bases, the J end lost 11 bases, and 17 bases lay between the germline ends. The germline gives CDR1 MGHRA, CDR2 YSYEKL. The CDR3 DNA sequence: TGCGCCAGCAGCCAAGAAGCCCTACCCAGGGACTTTCAGTACTTC. Protein: CASSQEALPRDFQYF.

This clonotype turned up a few times. This chain joins TRBV7-9 and TRBJ2-7; TRBD1 matches at 7 bases. This CDR3 spans 13 amino acids. Trimming removed 5 bases from V and 3 bases from J; junction bases left unmatched: 4. Germline CDR1 and CDR2: SEHNR and FQNEAQ (reference sequence). CDR3 nucleotide sequence: TGTGCCAGCAGCGAACAGGGGCACTACGAGCAGTACTTC. This gives the protein CASSEQGHYEQYF.

There are a few counts of this clonotype. This chain joins TRBV27 and TRBJ2-7, with TRBD1 matching 7 bases. This CDR3 has 15 amino acids. CDR1 is MNHEY and CDR2 is SMNVEV in the germline V gene (reference sequence). J was trimmed by 0 bases and V by 0 bases; bases with no gene match: 2. The CDR3: CASSLSGTASYEQYV. In DNA form, the CDR3 reads TGTGCCAGCAGTTTATCGGGGACAGCCTCCTACGAGCAGTACGTC.

The chain links TRBV12-3 or TRBV12-4 to TRBJ2-1, with D possibly being TRBD1 (5 bases). This CDR3 region has 15 residues. Trimming pared 3 bases from V and 5 bases from J, leaving 14 bases between. This CDR3 reads CASSFPRQLNNEQFF. The CDR3 nucleotides read TGTGCCAGCAGTTTTCCGCGACAGCTCAACAATGAGCAGTTCTTC.

The chain carries TRBV6-6 and TRBJ2-7; 9 bases match TRBD2. The germline V gene has CDR1 MNHNY and CDR2 SVGAGI (reference sequence). This CDR3 is built from 15 residues. The ends lost 7 bases at V and 2 bases at J; junction bases unmatched: 9. The CDR3 DNA is TGTGCCAGCACCTATAACGCGGGGGGGCCCTACGAGCAGTACGTC. This encodes CASTYNAGGPYEQYV.